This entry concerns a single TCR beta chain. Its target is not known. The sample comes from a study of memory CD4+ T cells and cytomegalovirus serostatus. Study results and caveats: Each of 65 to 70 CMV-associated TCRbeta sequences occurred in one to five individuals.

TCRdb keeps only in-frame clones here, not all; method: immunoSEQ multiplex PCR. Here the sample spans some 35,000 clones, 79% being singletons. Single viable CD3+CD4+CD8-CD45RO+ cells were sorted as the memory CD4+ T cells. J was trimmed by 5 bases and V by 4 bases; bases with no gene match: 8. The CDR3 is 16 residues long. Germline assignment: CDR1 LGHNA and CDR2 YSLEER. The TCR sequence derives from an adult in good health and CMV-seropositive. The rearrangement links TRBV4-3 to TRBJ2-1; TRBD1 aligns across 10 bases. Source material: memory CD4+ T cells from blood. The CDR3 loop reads CASSPRDRGFDNEQFF. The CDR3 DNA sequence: TGCGCCAGCAGCCCCCGGGACAGGGGTTTTGACAATGAGCAGTTCTTC.